These T cell receptor beta chains were read from a single sample in a study of CD8 T cells in Susac syndrome. From the immunoSEQ multiplex PCR reads, TCRdb called clonotypes with MiXCR, one entry per CDR3 protein. The table shows some 160,000 distinct CDR3 sequences, with under 95% occurring only once. Sequenced sample: CD4+ T cells from PBMCs. These TCRs come from a human donor in good health. The conserved cysteine and the conserved F or W are not part of the CDR3 here. Fields, in order: J gene, V gene, CDR3 protein.

TRBJ1-5 | TRBV28 | ASSWRGQPQH
TRBJ2-2 | TRBV29-1 | SVGQGLNGELF
TRBJ2-3 | TRBV29-1 | SVGEDTQY
TRBJ2-7 | TRBV7-2 | ASSWGSVSYEQY
TRBJ2-2 | TRBV7-2 | ASSPRDRVGTGELF
TRBJ2-1 | TRBV2 | ASTLILGGLNEQF
TRBJ2-7 | TRBV15 | ATSRDGGTGGTDEQY
TRBJ1-3 | TRBV20-1 | SARDRGRASENTIY
TRBJ2-7 | TRBV5-1 | ASSLVTGSYEQY
TRBJ2-2 | TRBV4-3 | ASSHPTGELF
TRBJ2-3 | TRBV6-5 | ASSYSGVTDTQY
TRBJ1-5 | TRBV6-5 | ASSYTQGEPQH
TRBJ2-7 | TRBV12-3/TRBV12-4 | ASSAWDSSYEQY
TRBJ1-6 | TRBV19 | ASTTQGWSPLH
TRBJ1-5 | TRBV2 | ASSPWGRGQPQH
TRBJ1-6 | TRBV18 | ASSPRGAQNSPLH
TRBJ2-7 | TRBV5-1 | ASTRQASSYEQY
TRBJ2-7 | TRBV12-3/TRBV12-4 | ASSLSGTPYEQY
TRBJ2-2 | TRBV7-2 | ASSLRHYRRLAGPSGELF
TRBJ2-3 | TRBV2 | ASSENGPSTDTQY
TRBJ1-2 | TRBV29-1 | SVEWGTAYGYT
TRBJ2-2 | TRBV20-1 | SARELGRGPNTGELF
TRBJ1-2 | TRBV20-1 | SARETGGSWGYT
TRBJ1-1 | TRBV20-1 | SARDRANSGEAF